The clone carrying this TCR beta chain was observed a handful of times. The data stem from a study of cytomegalovirus exposure and HLA in healthy donors. The PCR was carried out with 60 Vbeta primers and 13 Jbeta primers. Here immunoSEQ multiplex PCR was the method, and the copy in TCRdb shows in-frame clones only, minus some. The table has about 150,000 clones, around 85% seen once. V gave up 6 bases and J gave up 5 bases; unmatched junction bases: 11. The germline gives CDR1 MDHEN, CDR2 SYDVKM. The CDR3 is made up of 16 amino acids. The chain links TRBV28 to TRBJ2-4; TRBD2 aligns across 9 bases. The sequence was collected from a man between 45 and 60 years old in good health and CMV-seropositive. The sequenced material came from PBMCs. The CDR3 DNA reads as TGTGCCAGCAGGCCCCTGGCGGGGGGGTTCGAAAACATTCAGTACTTC. It yields the protein CASRPLAGGFENIQYF.